The sequence of this T cell receptor (beta chain) was determined in a study of shared clonotypes between healthy human individuals. The germline V and J ends were trimmed by 8 bases and 0 bases, with 10 bases remaining between them. Germline CDR1 and CDR2: LNHDA and SQIVND (reference sequence). This CDR3 spans 13 amino acids. TCRdb keeps only in-frame clones here, not all; method: immunoSEQ multiplex PCR. The sample gives more than 850,000 clones, approximately 80% of which show up once; 0.52% is in the top ten. Source material: memory CD4+ T cells from PBMCs. Sample subset: CD45RA-negative fraction. The genes are TRBV19 and TRBJ1-2; D ambiguous. This TCR came from a man aged 18 to 30 in good health. Some clones in this sample may be carry-over from other donors' samples. CDR3 bases: TGTGCCAGTCACAGTTCTTCTAACTATGGCTACACCTTC. This codes for CASHSSSNYGYTF.